This T cell receptor beta chain was found in a study of T cells after yellow fever vaccination. As concerns this clonotype: The antigen is unknown.

TCRdb re-called the 5' RACE reads through MiXCR, storing one row per CDR3 protein. The sample has approximately 300,000 distinct CDR3 sequences, roughly 10% seen once. CDR3 length: 18 residues. The germline V gene has CDR1 LNHNV and CDR2 YYDKDF (reference sequence). The junction had 9 bases not matched to a gene; V was cut back by 1 base and J by 1 base. Overall study results and limits: Researchers cautioned that FACS-sorted repertoires could harbor abundant clonotypes contaminating from the bulk population.

The origin of this receptor is a man between 18 and 29 years old who received the YFV17D yellow fever vaccine. This specimen was CD4+ T cells sorted from PBMCs, taken 45 days after the yellow fever booster vaccination. The V and J genes are TRBV15 and TRBJ2-3; 9 nucleotides line up with TRBD1. CDR3 sequence reads: CATSRGQGGSEGTDTQYF. The DNA of the CDR3 is TGTGCCACCAGCAGAGGACAGGGGGGGTCGGAAGGCACAGATACGCAGTATTTT.